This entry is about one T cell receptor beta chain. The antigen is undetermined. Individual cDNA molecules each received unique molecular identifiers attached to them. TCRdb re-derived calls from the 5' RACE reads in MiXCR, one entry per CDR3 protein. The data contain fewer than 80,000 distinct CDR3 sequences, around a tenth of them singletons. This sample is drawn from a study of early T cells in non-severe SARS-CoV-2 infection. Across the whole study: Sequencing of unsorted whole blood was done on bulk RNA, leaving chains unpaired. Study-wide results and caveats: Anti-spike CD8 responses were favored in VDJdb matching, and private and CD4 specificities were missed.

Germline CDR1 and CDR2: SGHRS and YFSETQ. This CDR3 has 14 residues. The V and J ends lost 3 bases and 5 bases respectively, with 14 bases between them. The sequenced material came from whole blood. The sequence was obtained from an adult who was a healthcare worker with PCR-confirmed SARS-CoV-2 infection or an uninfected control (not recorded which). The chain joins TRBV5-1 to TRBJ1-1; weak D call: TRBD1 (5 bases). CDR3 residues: CASSSGQGLTEAFF. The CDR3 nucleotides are TGCGCCAGCAGCTCAGGCCAGGGTTTGACTGAAGCTTTCTTT.